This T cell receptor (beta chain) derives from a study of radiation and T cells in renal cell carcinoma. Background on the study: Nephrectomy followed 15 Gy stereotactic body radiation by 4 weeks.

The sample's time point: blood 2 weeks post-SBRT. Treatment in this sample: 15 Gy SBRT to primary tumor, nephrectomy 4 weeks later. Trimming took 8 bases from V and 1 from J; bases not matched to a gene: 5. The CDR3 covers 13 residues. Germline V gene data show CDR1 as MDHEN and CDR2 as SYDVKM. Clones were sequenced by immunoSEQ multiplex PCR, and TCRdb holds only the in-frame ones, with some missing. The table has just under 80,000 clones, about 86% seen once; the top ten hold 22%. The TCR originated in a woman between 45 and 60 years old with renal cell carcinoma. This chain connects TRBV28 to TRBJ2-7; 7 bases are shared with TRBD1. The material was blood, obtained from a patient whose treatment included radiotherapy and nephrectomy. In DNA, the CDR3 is TGTGCCAGCGGACCGGGACAGTCCTACGAGCAGTACTTC. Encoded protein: CASGPGQSYEQYF.